This TCR beta chain was captured in a study of blood T cell repertoires in COVID-19 (dated by TCRdb to 2020 to 2021). As for the study more broadly: The collaborator samples originated in the United States, Italy and Spain and spanned the acute and convalescent phases of COVID-19. Samples came from the ongoing ImmuneRACE study (first 160 participants) plus 1,254 subjects from 6 global collaborators. The prospective study material was composed of cDNA or gDNA derived from T cells, B-cell-depleted T cells, or PBMCs. The dataset comprised deeply sampled blood TCRbeta repertoires from subjects exposed to, actively infected with, or recovered from COVID-19. A de-identified subject ID, COVID-19 status, age in years and sex were almost always included in the sample metadata. A freely available public database, intended as a resource for researchers studying the immune response to SARS-CoV-2, is where the repertoires were released. Where HLA class I and class II types were available, the types were taken from metadata supplied by the sample provider, not from assay-based typing. General study outcomes and caveats: Clinical and demographic metadata were provided uncurated, with the amount varying by source and participant.

TCRbeta CDR3 regions were amplified from genomic DNA using the immunoSEQ Assay, a bias-controlled multiplex PCR. The original pipeline was this. Nucleated cell counts per sample were estimated from amplification of reference gene primers within the assay. To quantify the absolute abundance of each unique TCRbeta CDR3 rearrangement, sequence reads were collapsed and filtered. For each sample, productive Simpson clonality was calculated as the square root of Simpson's diversity index over productive rearrangements. TCRdb provides this immuneACCESS table in a form limited to in-frame rearrangements. Some clones are lacking; in checked studies, under half of them reflect an unresolved V gene, and why the rest are absent is not known. From that table come the V and J calls and clone size; the DNA was used to work out D and trimming. For this sample the table gives roughly 250,000 clones, of which about nine tenths were detected only once. In total, the top ten clones hold about 6% of the sample.

Enrolling through a virtual design, the prospective study's participants ranged in age from roughly 18 to 89 years and lived across roughly 23 United States geographic areas. In the prospective study, participants were assigned to cohorts based on the clinical history participants reported in a screening survey and a study questionnaire. Mobile phlebotomists in the prospective study collected whole blood, serum and a nasopharyngeal or oropharyngeal swab from every participant. Additional blood draws and questionnaires over an approximately 2-month period could optionally be provided by prospective study participants. Before DNA extraction, blood samples from the prospective study were shipped at room temperature or frozen. As encoded in the germline V gene, CDR1 is SGHDT while CDR2 is YYEEEE. The CDR3 spans 14 residues, from the cysteine through the phenylalanine. Only the CDR3 region is kept as DNA, spanning 42 bases read in frame from base 1. Relative to germline, V is missing 5 bases and J is missing 0 bases, with 3 bases of the junction outside any gene match.

Details on this clone: What antigen it recognizes has not been identified. There are no base qualities to consult, and no much larger clone falls within one base.

This TCR derives from a woman aged 25 to 45 with acute COVID-19. Sequencing was done on a sample of PBMCs or T cells enriched from blood (not recorded which). The V and J genes are TRBV5-6 and TRBJ2-7; 9 nucleotides in the junction match TRBD1. The CDR3: CASRGQGSSYEQYF. The DNA sequence is TGTGCCAGCAGGGGACAGGGAAGCTCCTACGAGCAGTACTTC. The CDR3 plus the reference TRBV5-6 and TRBJ2-7 genes for the other parts give the full variable domain: DAGVTQSPTHLIKTRGQQVTLRCSPKSGHDTVSWYQQALGQGPQFIFQYYEEEERQRGNFPDRFSGHQFPNYSSELNVNALLLGDSALYLCASRGQGSSYEQYFGPGTRLTVT.